The entry below describes one T cell receptor (beta chain). Its matching antigen is unknown. Only in-frame clones appear in the TCRdb table, and some are missing; sequencing was by immunoSEQ multiplex PCR. The sample carries around 150,000 clones, less than 95% recorded once. The data originate from a study of T cell responses to AZD1222 COVID-19 vaccine. Study-wide results and limits: Baseline seropositivity characterized only a handful of AZD1222 recipients. CD4 TCRs covered the whole spike, strongest at regions 160-218 and 743-854.

CDR1 is LGHNA and CDR2 is YNFKEQ in the germline V gene. The CDR3 extends over 15 amino acids. The V end lost 2 bases, the J end lost 7 bases, and 14 bases lay between the germline ends. Material: peripheral blood, obtained on day 0 of AZD1222 vaccination. This receptor was obtained from an adult in good health. The chain is built from TRBV4-2 and TRBJ2-2; D might be TRBD1 or TRBD2, each matching 5 bases. The CDR3 nucleotides read TGTGCCAGCAGCCAAAAAGAGCGGACACGCGGGGAGCTGTTTTTT. Protein product: CASSQKERTRGELFF.